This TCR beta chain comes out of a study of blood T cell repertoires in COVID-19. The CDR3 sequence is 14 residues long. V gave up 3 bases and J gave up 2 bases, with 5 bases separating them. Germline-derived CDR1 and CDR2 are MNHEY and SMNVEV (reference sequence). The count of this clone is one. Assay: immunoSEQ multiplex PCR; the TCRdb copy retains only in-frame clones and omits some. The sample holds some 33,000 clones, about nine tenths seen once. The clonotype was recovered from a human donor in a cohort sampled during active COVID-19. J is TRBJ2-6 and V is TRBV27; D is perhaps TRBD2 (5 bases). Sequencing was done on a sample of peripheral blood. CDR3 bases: TGTGCCAGCAGTTTGGAGGCTGGGGCCAACGTCCTGACTTTC. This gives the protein CASSLEAGANVLTF.